This T cell receptor beta chain was identified in a study of T cells after yellow fever vaccination (dated by TCRdb to between 2017 and 2020). Some background on the complete study: Libraries from fractions with low cell numbers were prepared with the SMART-Seq v4 Ultra Low Input RNA kit. To track T-cell clones before and after primary and booster YFV17D yellow fever vaccination, bulk TCR alpha and beta repertoires were sequenced longitudinally. Two healthy male donors, one aged 18 to 29 and one aged 30 to 39 years, were included in the cohort. Blood was drawn at multiple timepoints before and after primary and secondary immunization, with bulk PBMC replicates and cell subsets isolated.

On this clonotype itself: No antigen is known for it. No per-base quality is available; no much larger clone lies one base away.

The sample's treatment or condition label, decoded: live attenuated yellow fever vaccine strain. A standard Ficoll-Paque protocol was used to isolate PBMCs from peripheral blood. Dynabeads CD4 and CD8 positive selection kits were used to isolate CD4 and CD8 T-cell fractions. TriZol was used to extract RNA from bulk PBMCs, from CD4 and CD8 fractions, and from dextramer-positive and dextramer-negative fractions. Overall study outcomes, separate from this receptor: The secondary T-cell response was found to be weaker but faster than the primary response, with a peak reached on day 5 rather than on day 15. FACS-sorted repertoires could contain abundant contaminating clonotypes from the bulk population, so computational filtering was required. A small share of clonotypes occurred in both CD4 and CD8 compartments, likely arising from convergent recombination. After the booster, most clones that had expanded after primary vaccination were detected again (roughly 95% of CD4 and under 90% of CD8), suggesting broad maintenance of memory. Because the study included only two donors, the extent to which the findings can be generalized is limited.

The listed sequencing device is Illumina NovaSeq 6000. Synthesis of TCR cDNA relied on 5'RACE template switching, a step that introduced a universal primer site along with unique molecular identifiers. Priming of cDNA synthesis was performed from both the TCR alpha and TCR beta constant segments. Library amplification used two PCR steps, and the second PCR step added sample barcodes and sequencing adapters. Libraries were sequenced on Illumina HiSeq 2500 (2x100 bp) or NovaSeq (2x150 bp). The study's processing was this. MIGEC handled demultiplexing of reads and collapsing into UMI consensus sequences, while MiXCR performed V(D)J alignment. Vaccine-responding clonotypes were identified with edgeR using replicate PBMC samples, with FDR below 0.01 and a log2 fold change above 5 up to day 15 being required. Bulk clonotypes were assigned CD4 or CD8 identity according to which sequenced CD4 or CD8 repertoire held them at higher abundance. TCRdb reprocessing: public reads trimmed at Q25 with fastp, clones called with MiXCR, in-frame beta chains kept. Each record represents a unique CDR3 protein, reported with the most common genes and DNA among its rows. The authors' filters were not applied to this entry. Here the sample has 340,000 or so distinct CDR3 sequences; about an eighth occur a single time. Clones ranked in the top ten supply approximately 3.3% of the sample.

V was cut back by 6 bases and J by 5 bases, leaving a gap of 16 bases between them. CDR1 and CDR2, per the germline V gene, are MNHEY and SVGAGI. There are 14 amino acids in the CDR3, from cysteine to phenylalanine inclusive. Only the CDR3 DNA stays, 42 bases, in frame from base 1. The input for sequencing was CD4+ T cells sorted from PBMCs, taken 15 days after the yellow fever booster vaccination. This receptor was taken from a man aged 18 to 29 who received the YFV17D yellow fever vaccine. The chain joins TRBV6-5 to TRBJ1-2; a tentative D match to TRBD1 spans 6 bases. The CDR3 protein is CASRSGTRAYGYTF. The bases are TGTGCCAGCAGGTCCGGGACACGGGCGTATGGCTACACCTTC.